The clone carrying this T cell receptor (beta chain) was seen only a few times. Antigen unknown. The germline CDR1 and CDR2 sequences are MDHEN and SYDVKM. The CDR3 loop spans 13 amino acids. Trimming shortened V by 6 bases and J by 5 bases, and 13 bases separated the two germline ends. This sample is part of a study of beta chain features in type 1 diabetes. General study points: Junctions at VDJ sites from type 1 diabetes patients had fewer insertions and more deletions. In all four CD4+ subsets, TCRB CDR3 length was significantly, moderately reduced in type 1 diabetes. In the patient group, naive, central memory and Treg TCRB repertoires seemed more alike than in the healthy donor group. It was not settled here whether HLA type affects TCRB rearrangement.

Every bit of the isolated RNA underwent reverse transcription, so sequencing read expressed TCRB transcripts. Assay used: immunoSEQ multiplex PCR; TCRdb lists only in-frame clones, some missing. This sample has 200,000 to 300,000 clones, with approximately 20% found just once. The sample taken for sequencing was naive CD4+ T cells from blood. This rearrangement joins TRBV28 to TRBJ2-5; D is perhaps TRBD2 (5 bases). The receptor was isolated from a woman in her forties with type 1 diabetes. As DNA, the CDR3 is TGTGCCAGCAGGGTCGGGGATTGGGAGACCCAGTACTTC. Translated: CASRVGDWETQYF.